These 16 T cell receptor beta chains were all obtained from the same sample, sequenced in a study of identical twins. TCRdb re-derived calls from the 5' RACE reads in MiXCR, one entry per CDR3 protein. Here the sample spans just under 650,000 distinct CDR3 sequences, roughly 7.1% being singletons. The same sample was also used in a study of yellow fever vaccine responses in identical twins.

The sequenced sample was PBMCs. Source of these receptors: a woman aged 18-29 years in good health.

This clonotype was observed a few times. In DNA form, the CDR3 reads TGTGCCATCCAGGACAGGGCCAGTTATGGCTACACCTTC. It yields the protein CAIQDRASYGYTF. This chain links TRBV2 with TRBJ1-2; 8 bases align to TRBD1. Trimming removed 10 bases from V and 5 bases from J; junction bases left unmatched: 9. Germline assignment: CDR1 SNHLY and CDR2 FYNNEI. The CDR3 covers 13 residues.

This clonotype was seen a few times. This chain connects TRBV7-2 to TRBJ2-4; 8 nucleotides align to TRBD1. This CDR3 has 15 amino acids. With V trimmed by 4 bases and J by 6 bases, 8 bases remained unmatched. Germline CDR1 SGHTA, CDR2 FQGNSA. The CDR3 DNA sequence: TGTGCCAGCAGCTCAGGGGGGCAGGGGGCAAACATTCAGTACTTC. Amino acid sequence: CASSSGGQGANIQYF.

The chain couples TRBV9 to TRBJ2-2, with D unresolved. Germline values: CDR1 SGDLS, CDR2 YYNGEE. V was pared by 3 bases and J by 3 bases, with 9 bases between. CDR3 length: 14 residues. The CDR3 loop is CASSEGRDTGELFF. In nucleotides, the CDR3 is TGTGCCAGCAGCGAGGGAAGGGACACCGGGGAGCTGTTTTTT.

There are a few counts of this clonotype. This rearrangement joins TRBV5-1 to TRBJ1-1; no firm D call. This CDR3 has 15 amino acids. Germline V gives CDR1 SGHRS, CDR2 YFSETQ. Trimming removed 0 bases at V and 1 base at J, with 10 bases between. The DNA for the CDR3 is TGCGCCAGCAGCTTGGCCCATCCTGAGAACACTGAAGCTTTCTTT. Protein product: CASSLAHPENTEAFF.

The CDR3 sequence: CASRQQGRETQYF. The CDR3 DNA reads TGTGCCAGCAGACAACAGGGGAGGGAGACCCAGTACTTC. V is TRBV6-2 or TRBV6-3 and J is TRBJ2-5; the D gene is possibly TRBD1 (7 bases). V was cut by 6 bases and J by 5 bases, with 13 bases left in between. The CDR3 covers 13 residues. Germline V lookup: CDR1 MNHEY, CDR2 SVGEGT.

This clonotype was counted only a few times. V is TRBV5-1 and J is TRBJ2-2; 11 bases are a match to TRBD2. The junction had 2 bases not matched to a gene; V was cut back by 1 base and J by 0 bases. Per the germline V gene, CDR1 is SGHRS and CDR2 is YFSETQ. The CDR3 extends over 17 amino acids. CDR3 in DNA: TGCGCCAGCAGCTTGAGACTAGCGGGGACGAACACCGGGGAGCTGTTTTTT. Translated: CASSLRLAGTNTGELFF.

The chain carries TRBV5-1 and TRBJ2-7; the match to TRBD1 covers 9 bases. The CDR3 contains 17 residues. V was clipped by 0 bases and J by 2 bases; unmatched bases: 9. Germline CDR1 reads SGHRS; CDR2 reads YFSETQ. CDR3 loop: CASSLAGVGTGTYEQYV. The CDR3 bases are TGCGCCAGCAGCTTGGCGGGTGTCGGGACAGGGACCTACGAGCAGTACGTC.

V and J are TRBV7-3 and TRBJ2-2; 15 bases align to TRBD2. The CDR3 length is 18 residues. Germline CDR1 SGHTA, CDR2 FQGTGA. With V trimmed by 5 bases and J by 7 bases, 11 bases remained unmatched. The CDR3 nucleotides read TGTGCCAGCAGCCCCCAGGGACTAGCGGGAGGCTATAGCGGGGAGCTGTTTTTT. This codes for CASSPQGLAGGYSGELFF.

The gene calls are TRBV4-2 and TRBJ2-1; 9 positions agree with TRBD2. In germline, CDR1 is LGHNA, CDR2 YNFKEQ. The CDR3 has 17 residues. V shed 0 bases and J 6 bases; nucleotides not matched to a gene: 9. DNA for the CDR3: TGTGCCAGCAGCCAAGAAGGGAGCGGGAGGTCTGGCAATGAGCAGTTCTTC. Its protein product is CASSQEGSGRSGNEQFF.

This clonotype was recorded a few times. The V call is TRBV7-2, the J call TRBJ1-2; D gene ambiguous. Trimming left V 4 bases short and J 8 bases short, with 17 bases between. The CDR3 spans 14 residues. Germline CDR1 and CDR2: SGHTA and FQGNSA. The chain's CDR3 is CASSSDFDSDGYTF. The CDR3, as DNA: TGTGCCAGCAGCTCGGACTTTGACTCGGACGGCTACACCTTC. Complete variable domain (other parts from reference TRBV7-2 and TRBJ1-2): GAGVSQSPSNKVTEKGKDVELRCDPISGHTALYWYRQSLGQGLEFLIYFQGNSAPDKSGLPSDRFSAERTGGSVSTLTIQRTQQEDSAVYLCASSSDFDSDGYTFGSGTRLTVV.

In this sample, this clonotype turned up many times. V usage is TRBV12-3 or TRBV12-4 and J usage is TRBJ2-5, with D tentatively TRBD2 (5 bases). The CDR3 totals 13 residues. The V end was cut by 5 bases, the J end by 4 bases, with 11 bases between. The CDR3 sequence: CASSRGSGETQYF. In nucleotides, the CDR3 is TGTGCCAGCAGTCGGGGTAGTGGAGAGACCCAGTACTTC.

This clonotype was picked up a small number of times. V gene TRBV7-9 combines with J gene TRBJ2-7; D is unclear. From germline, CDR1 is SEHNR and CDR2 FQNEAQ (reference sequence). Trimming stripped 4 bases from V and 0 bases from J, with 10 bases between. The CDR3 sequence is 14 residues long. CDR3 amino acids: CASSSDAGSYEQYV. CDR3 coding DNA: TGTGCCAGCAGCTCGGACGCTGGCTCCTACGAGCAGTACGTC.

This clonotype was seen a handful of times. The chain has TRBV6-4 and TRBJ1-1; D is undetermined. V was trimmed by 2 bases and J by 8 bases, leaving 15 bases between them. CDR1 and CDR2 (germline): MRHNA, SNTAGT. There are 14 residues in the CDR3. As DNA, the CDR3 is TGTGCCAGCAGTGACCCGTGGGAGAAAGGCGAAGCTTTCTTT. It codes for CASSDPWEKGEAFF.

This clonotype has a count of ten or more. V usage is TRBV29-1 and J usage is TRBJ2-1; 14 bases agree with TRBD2. CDR1 SQVTM and CDR2 ANQGSEA come from the germline V gene. V was clipped by 0 bases and J by 6 bases; unmatched bases: 1. This CDR3 region has 15 residues. This CDR3 is CSVEEGTSGSNEQFF. The CDR3, as DNA: TGCAGCGTTGAAGAGGGGACTAGCGGGAGCAATGAGCAGTTCTTC.

This clonotype was picked up a small number of times. The rearrangement uses TRBV28 and TRBJ1-5, with 9 bases aligning to TRBD1. CDR3 length: 14 amino acids. Per germline, CDR1 MDHEN and CDR2 SYDVKM. Germline trimming cut 8 bases from V and 5 bases from J; bases unmatched to any gene: 7. In nucleotides, the CDR3 is TGTGCCAGCGCGGGGACAGGGACCTATCAGCCCCAGCATTTT. This gives the protein CASAGTGTYQPQHF.

This sequence joins TRBV11-2 and TRBJ2-2; D not certain. CDR1 is SGHAT and CDR2 is FQNNGV in the germline V gene. Trimming shortened V by 5 bases and J by 8 bases, and 12 bases separated the two germline ends. The CDR3 length is 13 residues. The CDR3 DNA reads TGTGCCAGCAGCCAGCTCGTAGGGGGGGAGCTGTTTTTT. Residues: CASSQLVGGELFF. The full variable domain, rest sourced from reference TRBV11-2 and TRBJ2-2, is EAGVAQSPRYKIIEKRQSVAFWCNPISGHATLYWYQQILGQGPKLLIQFQNNGVVDDSQLPKDRFSAERLKGVDSTLKIQPAKLEDSAVYLCASSQLVGGELFFGEGSRLTVL.